The source of this T cell receptor (beta chain) is a study of T cells in Graves' hyperthyroidism and ophthalmopathy. The PBMCs were taken from 10 ml of fresh peripheral blood. This clonotype has a count of ten or more. CDR1 and CDR2 (germline): SNHLY, FYNNEI. CDR3 size: 14 residues. V was cut by 2 bases and J by 4 bases, with 11 bases left in between. It was RNA transcripts that yielded the amplified TCR beta CDR3 regions. Carried out on the TCR CDR3, a first-round RT-PCR used the HTBI primer set. Each CDR3 protein is one row after TCRdb ran MiXCR on the multiplex PCR reads. The data hold approximately 640,000 distinct CDR3 sequences, with about 16% observed a single time.

This sequence was found in a woman aged 25 to 39 with Graves' hyperthyroidism. The sequencing sample was made of blood. This chain uses TRBV2 with TRBJ1-2; D is undetermined. In nucleotides, the CDR3 is TGTGCCAGCAGTGAAAAGGGTTACGGCTATGGCTACACCTTC. This gives the protein CASSEKGYGYGYTF.